This T cell receptor beta chain comes out of a study of beta chain features in type 1 diabetes. General study points: Relative to healthy donors, patients appeared to have naive, central memory and Treg TCRB repertoires that were more similar.

V shed 3 bases and J 3 bases; nucleotides not matched to a gene: 5. CDR1 MGHRA and CDR2 YSYEKL come from the germline V gene. This CDR3 is 16 amino acids long. All of the isolated RNA was reverse transcribed, so expressed TCRB transcripts were sequenced. Profiled with immunoSEQ multiplex PCR; TCRdb holds only in-frame clones, not every one. The sample lists 110,000 or so clones, 40% occurring once. As for this clone: As yet, its antigen is unknown.

V usage is TRBV4-1 and J usage is TRBJ2-1; 10 bases fit TRBD2. The source material was stem cell memory CD4+ T cells from blood. This TCR was sampled from a woman under 30 in good health. The CDR3 region has the DNA TGCGCCAGCAGCCATCCGGGACTAGCGAGCTACAATGAGCAGTTCTTC. The encoded protein is CASSHPGLASYNEQFF.